The 26 T cell receptor beta chains given below trace back to one sample, sequenced in a study of blood T cell repertoires in COVID-19. Assay used: immunoSEQ multiplex PCR; TCRdb lists only in-frame clones, some missing. The sample has about 480,000 clones, approximately 88% seen once. What was sequenced was PBMCs or T cells enriched from blood (not recorded which). Source of these receptors: a woman aged 40 to 50 who had recovered from COVID-19.

This clone was counted once. V is TRBV5-4 and J is TRBJ1-2; 8 nucleotides agree with TRBD1. Per the germline V gene, CDR1 is SGHNT and CDR2 is YYREEE (reference sequence). This CDR3 is built from 15 residues. The V segment lost 1 base and the J segment 1 base; nucleotides outside the gene matches: 3. CDR3 in DNA: TGTGCCAGCAGCTTGAACAGGGGGAATAACTATGGCTACACCTTC. It is translated as CASSLNRGNNYGYTF.

The gene calls are TRBV7-9 and TRBJ1-2, with 7 bases lining up with TRBD1. CDR3 length: 13 amino acids. Germline V CDR1 and CDR2: SEHNR, FQNEAQ (reference sequence). Germline trimming cut 5 bases from V and 2 bases from J; bases unmatched to any gene: 2. The CDR3 DNA is TGTGCCAGCAGCCCGACAGGGAACTATGGCTACACCTTC. Amino acids: CASSPTGNYGYTF.

This clone is a singleton in its sample. The chain carries TRBV3-1 (or the pseudogene TRBV3-2) and TRBJ2-1; 16 bases map to TRBD2. This CDR3 is built from 19 residues. Trimming cost V 4 bases and J 0 bases; bases outside gene matches: 6. Germline CDR1 LGHDT, CDR2 YNNKEL (reference sequence). The CDR3 DNA sequence: TGTGCCAGCAGCCCCGGGACTAGCGGGAGGGCAAGCTCCTACAATGAGCAGTTCTTC. Translation: CASSPGTSGRASSYNEQFF.

This chain links TRBV6-5 with TRBJ1-5; 8 bases line up with TRBD1. The germline V gene has CDR1 MNHEY and CDR2 SVGAGI. This CDR3 region has 15 residues. Losses at the gene ends were 6 bases for V and 4 bases for J; bases not matched to a gene: 8. The CDR3 DNA is TGTGCCAGCAGGACACACAGGGGGGTAAATCAGCCCCAGCATTTT. This sequence encodes CASRTHRGVNQPQHF.

This chain joins TRBV29-1 and TRBJ1-4; D is possibly TRBD1 (5 bases). The V gene's germline CDR1 is SQVTM and CDR2 ANQGSEA. V lost 5 bases and J lost 2, with 9 bases in between. This CDR3 is 13 amino acids long. The CDR3 coding sequence is TGCAGCGTTCGACAGCACACTAATGAAAAACTGTTTTTT. It codes for CSVRQHTNEKLFF.

The chain couples TRBV7-2 to TRBJ2-1; TRBD2 agrees at 9 bases. V was clipped by 1 base and J by 4 bases; unmatched bases: 5. The CDR3 is 16 amino acids. Per the germline V gene, CDR1 is SGHTA and CDR2 is FQGNSA. CDR3 DNA sequence: TGTGCCAGCAGCTTAGGTCCTAGCGGGACGTACAATGAGCAGTTCTTC. It specifies CASSLGPSGTYNEQFF.

The chain employs TRBV6-6 and TRBJ1-5, with unresolved D. CDR3 length equals 12 residues. The V and J ends lost 6 bases and 5 bases respectively, with 8 bases between them. From germline, CDR1 is MNHNY and CDR2 SVGAGI (reference sequence). DNA for the CDR3: TGTGCCAGCAGACAAACAGATCAGCCCCAGCATTTT. It specifies CASRQTDQPQHF.

To note about this clone: This same CDR3 is encoded by further DNA sequences in the sample. V and J are TRBV10-1 and TRBJ1-1; no definite D call. Germline V CDR1 and CDR2: WNHNN, SYGVQD (reference sequence). The CDR3 length is 13 residues. Trimming shortened V by 4 bases and J by 0 bases, and 6 bases separated the two germline ends. The CDR3 DNA follows: TGCGCCAGCAGTGTATCGGTGAACACTGAAGCTTTCTTT. As protein: CASSVSVNTEAFF.

This chain uses TRBV6-5 with TRBJ1-1; weak D call: TRBD1 (6 bases). The CDR3 extends over 15 amino acids. The germline V gene has CDR1 MNHEY and CDR2 SVGAGI. The V gene lost 4 bases and the J gene lost 1 base, with 13 bases spanning the gap. CDR3 sequence (DNA): TGTGCCAGCAGTTCAACGGGACAATCGAACACTGAAGCTTTCTTT. This gives the protein CASSSTGQSNTEAFF.

The CDR3 loop reads CASSQVSRGIEQFF. CDR3 sequence (DNA): TGTGCCAGCAGCCAAGTGTCCAGGGGGATTGAGCAGTTCTTC. This chain links TRBV14 with TRBJ2-1; 7 positions agree with TRBD1. This CDR3 is built from 14 residues. The germline gives CDR1 SGHDN, CDR2 FVKESK. J lost 9 bases, V lost 1 base, and 6 bases had no gene match.

The sample holds one count of this clone. The genes are TRBV9 and TRBJ1-4; weak D call: TRBD1 (5 bases). The V gene lost 0 bases and the J gene lost 7 bases, with 19 bases spanning the gap. The CDR3 contains 17 residues. Germline V gives CDR1 SGDLS, CDR2 YYNGEE. The CDR3: CASSVGESGGVSEKLFF. The CDR3 DNA is TGTGCCAGCAGCGTAGGGGAATCAGGAGGGGTGAGTGAAAAACTGTTTTTT. The full variable domain, its missing parts supplied by reference TRBV9 and TRBJ1-4, is DSGVTQTPKHLITATGQRVTLRCSPRSGDLSVYWYQQSLDQGLQFLIQYYNGEERAKGNILERFSAQQFPDLHSELNLSSLELGDSALYFCASSVGESGGVSEKLFFGSGTQLSVL.

The chain combines TRBV7-2 with TRBJ2-7; D possibly corresponds to TRBD1 (6 bases). Germline-derived CDR1 and CDR2 are SGHTA and FQGNSA. The CDR3 is made up of 14 amino acids. V shed 5 bases and J shed 0 bases, with 11 bases lying between them. This CDR3 is CASSRDKSSYEQYF. In DNA form, the CDR3 reads TGTGCCAGCAGCCGGGACAAGAGCTCCTACGAGCAGTACTTC. The full variable domain, completed using reference TRBV7-2 and TRBJ2-7, is GAGVSQSPSNKVTEKGKDVELRCDPISGHTALYWYRQSLGQGLEFLIYFQGNSAPDKSGLPSDRFSAERTGGSVSTLTIQRTQQEDSAVYLCASSRDKSSYEQYFGPGTRLTVT.

This chain joins TRBV27 and TRBJ1-2, with D possibly matching TRBD1 (5 bases). Germline lookup yields CDR1 MNHEY and CDR2 SMNVEV (reference sequence). V lost 5 bases to trimming and J lost 0 bases, with 13 bases between them. The CDR3 consists of 15 residues. CDR3: CASSTRQLSNYGYTF. The CDR3 region has the DNA TGTGCCAGCAGTACGCGACAGCTCTCTAACTATGGCTACACCTTC.

The chain uses TRBV5-4 and TRBJ2-5, with 10 nucleotides matching TRBD2. Germline values: CDR1 SGHNT, CDR2 YYREEE (reference sequence). CDR3 length: 15 amino acids. J was trimmed by 5 bases and V by 4 bases; bases with no gene match: 8. CDR3 nucleotide sequence: TGTGCCAGCAGCCCCTCTAGCGGGAGAACTGAGACCCAGTACTTC. Translating gives CASSPSSGRTETQYF.

V is TRBV18 and J is TRBJ2-5; TRBD2 agrees at 10 bases. Germline trimming cut 5 bases from V and 3 bases from J; bases unmatched to any gene: 21. CDR3 length: 20 residues. Germline loops: CDR1 KGHSH, CDR2 LQKENI. The CDR3 DNA sequence: TGTGCCAGCTCATTAGAGAGCGGGAGGGCCTCCTTTGACAACAAAGAGACCCAGTACTTC. Encoded protein: CASSLESGRASFDNKETQYF.

Comments on this clone: Other nucleotide sequences in the sample specify the same CDR3. This chain connects TRBV27 to TRBJ2-1; 7 bases map to TRBD2. The junction had 6 bases not matched to a gene; V was cut back by 3 bases and J by 4 bases. This CDR3 is built from 15 residues. Germline CDR1 and CDR2: MNHEY and SMNVEV (reference sequence). The DNA of the CDR3 is TGTGCCAGCAGTTTCGGGCTAGCGGTTTACAATGAGCAGTTCTTC. As protein: CASSFGLAVYNEQFF.

This clone was recorded only once. The gene calls are TRBV18 and TRBJ1-2; D not certain. V was pared by 3 bases and J by 4 bases, with 15 bases between. This CDR3 spans 15 amino acids. Germline loops: CDR1 KGHSH, CDR2 LQKENI. CDR3 sequence reads: CASSPSGSAVYGYTF. For the CDR3, the DNA is TGTGCCAGCTCACCGAGTGGTTCGGCGGTCTATGGCTACACCTTC. Full variable domain (remainder filled in from reference TRBV18 and TRBJ1-2): NAGVMQNPRHLVRRRGQEARLRCSPMKGHSHVYWYRQLPEEGLKFMVYLQKENIIDESGMPKERFSAEFPKEGPSILRIQQVVRGDSAAYFCASSPSGSAVYGYTFGSGTRLTVV.

A single count supports this clone. V is TRBV3-1 (or the pseudogene TRBV3-2) and J is TRBJ2-1, with 13 bases that match TRBD2. Germline V gene sequence: CDR1 LGHDT, CDR2 YNNKEL (reference sequence). The CDR3 runs 18 residues. The V gene end was trimmed by 5 bases and the J gene end by 5 bases; junction bases not matched to a gene: 12. CDR3 sequence: CASSNRPPGLAGNNEQFF. The CDR3 region has the DNA TGTGCCAGCAGCAATCGGCCCCCGGGACTAGCGGGAAACAATGAGCAGTTCTTC.

The CDR3 DNA reads TGTGCCAGCAGTGCAGGACAGGGGAGGCATTTT. Translation: CASSAGQGRHF. The chain is built from TRBV12-3 or TRBV12-4 and TRBJ1-5; 9 bases agree with TRBD1. The CDR3 loop spans 11 amino acids. Trimming took 5 bases from V and 15 from J; bases not matched to a gene: 5.

This chain uses TRBV4-3 with TRBJ2-5, with D possibly matching TRBD2 (6 bases). The CDR3 sequence is 15 residues long. The V end lost 0 bases, the J end lost 5 bases, and 13 bases lay between the germline ends. Per germline, CDR1 LGHNA and CDR2 YSLEER. CDR3 in amino acids: CASSQDGGAWETQYF. The CDR3, as DNA: TGCGCCAGCAGCCAAGACGGAGGGGCATGGGAGACCCAGTACTTC.

The J gene is TRBJ2-7, the V gene TRBV5-4; maybe TRBD1 (6 bases). V was shortened by 4 bases and J by 6 bases, with 17 bases between the two germline ends. Per the germline V gene, CDR1 is SGHNT and CDR2 is YYREEE (reference sequence). The CDR3 contains 14 residues. The CDR3 region is CASSRTDSSREQYF. The CDR3 DNA is TGTGCCAGCAGCCGAACGGACAGTTCCCGCGAGCAGTACTTC.

V usage is TRBV12-5 and J usage is TRBJ1-1; 8 bases fit TRBD1. The CDR3 runs 15 residues. The germline gives CDR1 LGHNT, CDR2 FRNRAP. Trimming at V came to 7 bases and at J to 4 bases, leaving 11 bases not matched to a gene. The CDR3 loop reads CASAPDRGSVTEAFF. CDR3 DNA sequence: TGTGCTAGTGCCCCAGACAGGGGATCGGTCACTGAAGCTTTCTTT.

This chain joins TRBV2 and TRBJ1-1; D is possibly TRBD1 (5 bases). The germline gives CDR1 SNHLY, CDR2 FYNNEI. Trimming took 6 bases from V and 1 from J, leaving 12 bases between them. This CDR3 contains 14 residues. CDR3 sequence (DNA): TGTGCCAGCAGGGCGGGACGGACGAACACTGAAGCTTTCTTT. It translates to CASRAGRTNTEAFF.

The chain couples TRBV7-6 to TRBJ2-1; 9 nucleotides match TRBD2. Unmatched junction bases numbered 14, after V lost 3 bases and J lost 5 bases. This CDR3 spans 18 amino acids. Germline V gives CDR1 SGHVS, CDR2 FNYEAQ. The chain's CDR3 is CASSFLAGVVERNNEQFF. Written as DNA, the CDR3 is TGTGCCAGCAGCTTTTTAGCGGGAGTTGTGGAGAGGAACAATGAGCAGTTCTTC.

V usage is TRBV30 and J usage is TRBJ2-6; no clear D. The CDR3 is 13 residues long. Trimming pared 4 bases from V and 4 bases from J, leaving 8 bases between. CDR1 GTSNPN and CDR2 SVGIG come from the germline V gene (reference sequence). The CDR3 DNA reads TGTGCCTGGAAGTGGGCAGGGGCCAACGTCCTGACTTTC. It is translated as CAWKWAGANVLTF.

The rearrangement links TRBV7-9 to TRBJ1-5; no clear D gene. V was shortened by 1 base and J by 5 bases, with 9 bases between the two germline ends. The CDR3 is 14 amino acids. The germline V gene has CDR1 SEHNR and CDR2 FQNEAQ (reference sequence). Here the CDR3 DNA reads TGTGCCAGCAGCTTAGGGGAGGGAGATCAGCCCCAGCATTTT. Translation: CASSLGEGDQPQHF.